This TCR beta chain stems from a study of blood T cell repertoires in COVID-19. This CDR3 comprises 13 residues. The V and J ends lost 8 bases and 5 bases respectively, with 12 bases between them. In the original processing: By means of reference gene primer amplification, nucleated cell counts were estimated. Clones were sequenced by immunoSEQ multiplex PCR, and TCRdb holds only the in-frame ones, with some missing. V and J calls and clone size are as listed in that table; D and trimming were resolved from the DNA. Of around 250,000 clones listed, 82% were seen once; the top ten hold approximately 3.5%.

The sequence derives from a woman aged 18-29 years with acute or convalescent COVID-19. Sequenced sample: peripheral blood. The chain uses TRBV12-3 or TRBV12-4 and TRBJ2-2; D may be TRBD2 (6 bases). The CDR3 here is CASGRGRTGELFF. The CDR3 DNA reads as TGTGCCAGCGGAAGAGGGAGGACCGGGGAGCTGTTTTTT.